The source of this TCR beta chain is a study of cytomegalovirus exposure and HLA in healthy donors. In the case of this clone: Its antigen is not identified.

Study results and limitations: Among TCR beta chains, those listed as cytomegalovirus-associated numbered over 150. Specificity of three CMV-associated chains for CMV antigens was verified in vitro. A later analysis found first-cohort TCR clusters tended to co-occur in the 120 validation repertoires.

The CDR3 covers 19 residues. Germline CDR1 reads MNHEY; CDR2 reads SMNVEV (reference sequence). V trimming: 5 bases; J trimming: 2 bases; junction bases outside the gene matches: 15. Profiled with immunoSEQ multiplex PCR; TCRdb holds only in-frame clones, not every one. This table holds about 130,000 clones, approximately 94% found once. The sample comprised PBMCs. The clonotype was recovered from a woman younger than 35 in good health and CMV-seronegative. The V and J genes are TRBV27 and TRBJ2-6, with 7 bases aligning to TRBD1. This CDR3 is CASSPDYDRESAGANVLTF. The CDR3 DNA follows: TGTGCCAGCAGTCCGGATTATGACAGGGAATCGGCTGGGGCCAACGTCCTGACTTTC.